These 24 T cell receptor beta chains originate from one sample sequenced in a study of T cell changes during pregnancy in multiple sclerosis. Profiling relied on immunoSEQ multiplex PCR, and the TCRdb table lists in-frame clones only, not all of them. The table includes 40,000 or so clones, over 80% detected once. The starting material was CD4+ T cells from peripheral blood mononuclear cells, obtained in the third trimester of pregnancy. The receptors originated from a female donor in good health, enrolled as a control in a pregnancy study.

The chain recombines TRBV2 with TRBJ2-7, with D possibly being TRBD1 (6 bases). The V end was cut by 0 bases, the J end by 2 bases, with 11 bases between. This CDR3 has 15 amino acids. Germline V CDR1 and CDR2: SNHLY, FYNNEI. CDR3 residues: CASSEALGGPYEQYF. The DNA for the CDR3 is TGTGCCAGCAGTGAAGCGCTTGGGGGCCCCTACGAGCAGTACTTC.

The V call is TRBV5-3, the J call TRBJ1-1; 8 bases align to TRBD1. TRBV5-3 is an open reading frame whose function is uncertain. The trim removed 4 bases at V and 0 bases at J, leaving 5 bases unmatched. This CDR3 spans 15 amino acids. The CDR3 nucleotides are TGTGCCAGAAGCCGGACAGGGCGATTGAACACTGAAGCTTTCTTT. Translated: CARSRTGRLNTEAFF.

The rearrangement joins TRBV4-3 to TRBJ2-6, with a possible D match to TRBD1 (6 bases). Looked up from germline, CDR1 is LGHNA and CDR2 is YSLEER. CDR3 length equals 16 residues. Trimming shortened V by 0 bases and J by 4 bases, and 10 bases separated the two germline ends. The CDR3 spells CASSQERGYGANVLTF. The DNA of the CDR3 is TGCGCCAGCAGCCAAGAAAGGGGGTACGGGGCCAACGTCCTGACTTTC.

V and J are TRBV7-8 and TRBJ1-4; 7 nucleotides agree with TRBD1. The germline V gene encodes CDR1 SGHVS and CDR2 FQNEAQ. The junction had 9 bases not matched to a gene; V was cut back by 5 bases and J by 3 bases. The CDR3 covers 16 residues. The DNA for the CDR3 is TGTGCCAGCAGCCCGTCACAGGGGACGGCTAATGAAAAACTGTTTTTT. As protein: CASSPSQGTANEKLFF.

J is TRBJ2-2 and V is TRBV21-1; the table's D call, TRBD2, was not checked against the DNA. TRBV21-1 has pseudogene status. The CDR3 sequence is 15 residues long. The CDR3 is CASSHPTRSTGELFF. In DNA form, the CDR3 reads TGTGCCAGCAGCCACCCTACTAGGAGCACCGGGGAGCTGTTTTTT.

This chain links TRBV10-1 with TRBJ1-1, with 8 bases lining up with TRBD1. CDR3 size: 15 residues. V was pared by 2 bases and J by 1 base, with 3 bases of the junction left unmatched. Germline V CDR1 and CDR2: WNHNN, SYGVQD (reference sequence). In DNA, the CDR3 is TGCGCCAGCAGTGAGAGGCAGGGGGCGAACACTGAAGCTTTCTTT. Amino acids: CASSERQGANTEAFF.

The chain is built from TRBV4-2 and TRBJ2-4, with 12 bases fitting TRBD2. The CDR3 consists of 17 residues. Germline CDR1 LGHNA, CDR2 YNFKEQ. The V and J ends lost 0 bases and 7 bases, in that order; junction bases with no gene match: 7. In nucleotides, the CDR3 is TGTGCCAGCAGCCAAGATCTAGCGGGGGGGCCAGGGAACATTCAGTACTTC. As protein: CASSQDLAGGPGNIQYF.

This chain joins TRBV5-1 and TRBJ2-7, with TRBD2 matching over 9 bases. CDR1 SGHRS and CDR2 YFSETQ come from the germline V gene. The ends lost 0 bases at V and 0 bases at J; junction bases unmatched: 4. This CDR3 contains 16 residues. The CDR3 coding sequence is TGCGCCAGCAGCTTGGATAGCGGGGGCCTCTCCTACGAGCAGTACTTC. Its translation: CASSLDSGGLSYEQYF.

V is TRBV28 and J is TRBJ2-5; 9 bases are a match to TRBD1. Looked up from germline, CDR1 is MDHEN and CDR2 is SYDVKM. V dropped 6 bases and J dropped 3; count of bases not matched to a gene: 5. CDR3 size: 14 residues. CDR3 nucleotides: TGTGCCAGCAGCAACAGGGACAGGGAAGAGACCCAGTACTTC. Residues: CASSNRDREETQYF. The whole variable domain, filled in from reference TRBV28 and TRBJ2-5, reads DVKVTQSSRYLVKRTGEKVFLECVQDMDHENMFWYRQDPGLGLRLIYFSYDVKMKEKGDIPEGYSVSREKKERFSLILESASTNQTSMYLCASSNRDREETQYFGPGTRLLVL.

This chain joins TRBV7-9 and TRBJ1-1, with TRBD1 identical over 7 bases. Germline CDR1 SEHNR, CDR2 FQNEAQ (reference sequence). V was clipped by 4 bases and J by 4 bases; unmatched bases: 3. The CDR3 has 13 residues. The CDR3 loop is CASSSQGVTEAFF. The CDR3 DNA is TGTGCCAGCAGCTCGCAGGGGGTCACTGAAGCTTTCTTT.

CDR3 coding DNA: TGTGCCAGCCAGGGGCGGCGGAGCTCCTACAATGAGCAGTTCTTC. It yields the protein CASQGRRSSYNEQFF. The chain has TRBV6-1 and TRBJ2-1, with D perhaps matching TRBD1 (6 bases). Germline V gene sequence: CDR1 MNHNS, CDR2 SASEGT. The CDR3 contains 15 residues. Trimming took off 8 bases at V and 0 bases at J, with 14 bases between the two ends.

The chain is built from TRBV4-1 and TRBJ2-5, with D possibly TRBD2 on 6 matching bases. Germline V gene lookup returns CDR1 MGHRA and CDR2 YSYEKL. The CDR3 length is 15 residues. Deletions cut 1 base from V and 5 bases from J, with 14 bases between. The DNA of the CDR3 is TGCGCCAGCAGCCAAGCAAACGGGGGTTGGGAGACCCAGTACTTC. Its translation: CASSQANGGWETQYF.

This clone was seen a few times. This sequence joins TRBV9 and TRBJ1-6; D not certain. CDR1 and CDR2 from the germline V gene are SGDLS and YYNGEE. V was cut by 4 bases and J by 9 bases, with 11 bases left in between. CDR3 size: 13 residues. As DNA, the CDR3 is TGTGCCAGCAGCACAGTAATGGGTTCACCCCTCCACTTT. Its translation: CASSTVMGSPLHF.

The rearrangement uses TRBV18 and TRBJ2-2; D remains ambiguous. CDR1 is KGHSH and CDR2 is LQKENI in the germline V gene. The CDR3 covers 14 residues. V lost 6 bases, J lost 3 bases, and 11 bases lay in between. CDR3 nucleotide sequence: TGTGCCAGCTCCCCTCAACGAGACACCGGGGAGCTGTTTTTT. It translates to CASSPQRDTGELFF.

The rearrangement uses TRBV28 and TRBJ2-3, with D perhaps matching TRBD1 (6 bases). The CDR3 runs to 16 residues. Trimming took 10 bases from V and 5 from J, leaving 25 bases between them. Germline V gives CDR1 MDHEN, CDR2 SYDVKM. As DNA, the CDR3 is TGTGCCACCACCAGGGGCCAAGGCTTTGGGGAAGATACGCAGTATTTT. It yields the protein CATTRGQGFGEDTQYF.

This clone was recorded a few times. The chain combines TRBV2 with TRBJ1-5; unclear D gene. V lost 8 bases and J lost 4, with 9 bases in between. The CDR3 consists of 12 residues. The germline gives CDR1 SNHLY, CDR2 FYNNEI. The DNA of the CDR3 is TGTGCCAGCGGGAGGGAAAATCAGCCCCAGCATTTT. This gives the protein CASGRENQPQHF.

This sequence joins TRBV19 and TRBJ2-2; D is unclear. Between the trimmed V and J ends, which lost 6 bases and 7 bases, there was a span of 6 bases. CDR1 is LNHDA, CDR2 SQIVND, per germline (reference sequence). The CDR3 has 11 residues. CDR3 residues: CASRSFGELFF. CDR3 bases: TGTGCCAGTAGGTCCTTCGGGGAGCTGTTTTTT.

V and J are TRBV18 and TRBJ2-5; a weak D match, TRBD2 (6 bases). The CDR3 runs to 14 residues. Trimming stripped 6 bases from V and 5 bases from J, with 16 bases between. In germline, CDR1 is KGHSH, CDR2 LQKENI. The CDR3: CASSLRDSRETQYF. The CDR3 coding sequence is TGTGCCAGCTCCCTCCGGGACTCAAGGGAGACCCAGTACTTC.

This clone was seen a handful of times. The chain carries TRBV2 and TRBJ1-1; tentatively, D is TRBD1 (5 bases). CDR3 length: 14 residues. V shed 3 bases and J shed 6 bases, with 14 bases lying between them. CDR1 and CDR2 from the germline V gene are SNHLY and FYNNEI. The CDR3 sequence: CASSDADIAPEAFF. The DNA for the CDR3 is TGTGCCAGCAGTGACGCGGACATTGCCCCTGAAGCTTTCTTT.

The genes are TRBV4-3 and TRBJ2-1, with a weak D call TRBD2 (5 bases). Trimming removed 2 bases from V and 7 bases from J, with 18 bases in between. This CDR3 region has 16 residues. Germline assignment: CDR1 LGHNA and CDR2 YSLEER. The CDR3 nucleotides are TGCGCCAGCAGCCAATTTTACTTGCTAGCCGAAAATGAGCAGTTCTTC. As protein: CASSQFYLLAENEQFF.

The chain employs TRBV29-1 and TRBJ2-5; D possibly corresponds to TRBD1 (7 bases). The germline V gene encodes CDR1 SQVTM and CDR2 ANQGSEA. V was clipped by 4 bases and J by 4 bases, with 16 bases between them. The CDR3 runs 14 residues. The CDR3 DNA reads as TGCAGCGTTGTAGGGGCAGGGGGAGGAGAGACCCAGTACTTC. Residues: CSVVGAGGGETQYF. Supplemented by reference TRBV29-1 and TRBJ2-5, the full variable domain reads SAVISQKPSRDICQRGTSLTIQCQVDSQVTMMFWYRQQPGQSLTLIATANQGSEATYESGFVIDKFPISRPNLTFSTLTVSNMSPEDSSIYLCSVVGAGGGETQYFGPGTRLLVL.

This chain uses TRBV7-8 with TRBJ1-3; D unresolved. This CDR3 spans 16 amino acids. V shed 1 base and J shed 0 bases, with 10 bases lying between them. Germline loops: CDR1 SGHVS, CDR2 FQNEAQ. Here the CDR3 reads CASSLVLAPSGNTIYF. The CDR3, as DNA: TGTGCCAGCAGCTTAGTTCTAGCCCCCTCTGGAAACACCATATATTTT. The whole variable domain, remainder taken from reference TRBV7-8 and TRBJ1-3, is GAGVSQSPRYKVAKRGQDVALRCDPISGHVSLFWYQQALGQGPEFLTYFQNEAQLDKSGLPSDRFFAERPEGSVSTLKIQRTQQEDSAVYLCASSLVLAPSGNTIYFGEGSWLTVV.

V and J are TRBV30 and TRBJ1-3; D is perhaps TRBD1 (5 bases). The CDR3 runs 13 residues. The ends were cut back, 5 bases at V and 0 bases at J, with 8 bases in the middle. Germline V gives CDR1 GTSNPN, CDR2 SVGIG (reference sequence). DNA of the CDR3: TGTGCCTGGCAGGGCAACTCTGGAAACACCATATATTTT. Protein: CAWQGNSGNTIYF.

The chain uses TRBV7-2 and TRBJ2-5; the match to TRBD2 covers 15 bases. CDR1 and CDR2 from the germline V gene are SGHTA and FQGNSA. V was pared by 5 bases and J by 5 bases, with 6 bases of the junction left unmatched. The length of the CDR3 is 16 residues. The CDR3 sequence is CASSPRTSGRAETQYF. In DNA form, the CDR3 reads TGTGCCAGCAGCCCACGGACTAGCGGGAGGGCCGAGACCCAGTACTTC. The full variable domain, completed using reference TRBV7-2 and TRBJ2-5, is GAGVSQSPSNKVTEKGKDVELRCDPISGHTALYWYRQSLGQGLEFLIYFQGNSAPDKSGLPSDRFSAERTGGSVSTLTIQRTQQEDSAVYLCASSPRTSGRAETQYFGPGTRLLVL.